A selection of T cell receptor beta chains follows, all from one sample in a study of human T cells and chemical hapten exposure. TCRdb passed the RACE reads through MiXCR, listing each CDR3 protein once. The repertoire holds about 47,000 distinct CDR3 sequences, with 3.5% to 4% as singletons. Sequences were obtained from whole blood. These receptors were obtained from a human donor in good health. Some clones in this sample may be carry-over from other donors' samples. Each CDR3 is given with its conserved first and last residue. A D gene is named only where the DNA matches it firmly. Clone size is stated in some rows and not others, as once, few, many or a class when expanded.

J	V	D	size	CDR3	DNA
TRBJ1-2	TRBV12-3/TRBV12-4	TRBD1	many	CASSLWPGQGPNYGYTF	TGTGCCAGCAGTTTATGGCCGGGACAGGGTCCTAACTATGGCTACACCTTC
TRBJ2-7	TRBV12-3/TRBV12-4	NA	few	CASRPDSSAYEQYF	TGTGCCAGCAGACCCGACAGTAGTGCCTACGAGCAGTACTTC
TRBJ2-3	TRBV10-3	NA	few	CAISPPGIEPDTQYF	TGTGCCATCAGCCCGCCGGGAATAGAGCCGGATACGCAGTATTTT
TRBJ1-4	TRBV14	NA	many	CASSRRGEKLFF	TGTGCCAGCAGCCGGCGAGGTGAAAAACTGTTTTTT
TRBJ2-3	TRBV12-3/TRBV12-4	TRBD2	many	CASTAGVRGTDTQYF	TGTGCCAGCACCGCGGGAGTACGGGGCACAGATACGCAGTATTTT
TRBJ1-4	TRBV6-6	NA	many	CASSYSRGARGEKLFF	TGTGCCAGCAGTTACTCGAGAGGGGCGCGGGGTGAAAAACTGTTTTTT
TRBJ1-5	TRBV10-2	NA	many	CASSAASNQPQHF	TGCGCCAGCAGCGCGGCTAGCAATCAGCCCCAGCATTTT
TRBJ2-3	TRBV2	NA	many	CASSVRGPGRTGGTDTQYF	TGTGCCAGCAGTGTCCGAGGACCCGGTCGAACCGGGGGCACAGATACGCAGTATTTT
TRBJ2-7	TRBV25-1	NA	many	CASSIPSSYEQYF	TGTGCCAGCAGTATTCCCAGCTCCTACGAGCAGTACTTC
TRBJ2-1	TRBV10-3	NA	many	CAISESGGRSEQFF	TGTGCCATCAGTGAGTCCGGGGGTAGGAGTGAGCAGTTCTTC
TRBJ2-5	TRBV6-5	NA	many	CASSYSAGLAQETQYF	TGTGCCAGCAGTTACTCAGCGGGCTTGGCCCAAGAGACCCAGTACTTC
TRBJ2-3	TRBV4-1	TRBD2	many	CASSQTALIKRERGPDTQYF	TGCGCCAGCAGCCAAACCGCCCTTATAAAGCGGGAGAGGGGACCAGATACGCAGTATTTT
TRBJ2-3	TRBV28	NA	few	CARSLNGGGECPSTDTQYF	TGTGCCAGATCATTAAACGGCGGCGGGGAGTGCCCTAGCACAGATACGCAGTATTTT
TRBJ1-1	TRBV10-2	NA	many	CASSGISNTEAFF	TGCGCCAGCAGTGGAATATCGAACACTGAAGCTTTCTTT
TRBJ2-7	TRBV10-3	NA	many	CAISLAGQQYF	TGTGCCATCAGCCTCGCGGGGCAGCAGTACTTC
TRBJ2-3	TRBV14	NA	NA	CASSQGRPYTDTQYF	TGTGCCAGCAGCCAAGGGAGACCGTACACAGATACGCAGTATTTT
TRBJ1-3	TRBV4-1	NA	many	CASSHFTSLVHGSGNTIYF	TGCGCCAGCAGCCACTTTACCTCTTTAGTACATGGCTCTGGAAACACCATATATTTT
TRBJ1-5	TRBV28	NA	NA	CVSSSGLSQPQHF	TGTGTCAGCAGTTCAGGGTTAAGTCAGCCCCAGCATTTT
TRBJ1-2	TRBV5-1	NA	many	CATRGDGQTFVLYGYTF	TGCGCCACTCGAGGGGATGGACAGACCTTTGTGCTCTATGGCTACACCTTC
TRBJ2-5	TRBV3-1	TRBD1	many	CASSQPGTGSPVQYF	TGTGCCAGCAGCCAACCCGGGACAGGGTCCCCGGTCCAGTACTTC
TRBJ2-7	TRBV6-5	NA	many	CASTGLSREQYF	TGTGCCAGCACCGGGCTCTCGAGGGAGCAGTACTTC
TRBJ2-7	TRBV6-6	TRBD1	many	CASSSPPTGGYEQYF	TGTGCCAGCAGTTCCCCTCCGACAGGGGGCTACGAGCAGTACTTC
TRBJ2-5	TRBV12-3/TRBV12-4	NA	many	CASSLTRGVKTQYF	TGTGCCAGCAGTCTTACTAGGGGGGTGAAGACCCAGTACTTC
TRBJ2-1	TRBV12-3/TRBV12-4	TRBD2	NA	CASSLVAGGAHEQFF	TGTGCCAGCAGTTTAGTAGCGGGAGGGGCCCATGAGCAGTTCTTC
TRBJ1-1	TRBV2	NA	many	CASSGTGISAAFF	TGTGCCAGCAGTGGGACGGGCATAAGTGCTGCTTTCTTT
TRBJ1-6	TRBV12-3/TRBV12-4	TRBD1	many	CASSSSQGAGNSPLHF	TGTGCCAGCAGCTCCTCCCAGGGGGCTGGAAATTCACCCCTCCACTTT
TRBJ2-7	TRBV7-3	TRBD1	many	CASSSLGGQAYEQYF	TGTGCCAGCAGCTCCCTCGGGGGACAGGCCTACGAGCAGTACTTC
TRBJ1-2	TRBV5-5	TRBD1	many	CASSTLTGGSGYTF	TGTGCCAGCAGCACTCTTACAGGGGGCTCTGGCTACACCTTC
TRBJ2-6	TRBV27	NA	many	CASTGTGANVLTF	TGTGCCAGCACCGGGACAGGGGCCAACGTCCTGACTTTC
TRBJ2-1	TRBV13	TRBD2	few	CASSPGLASYNEQFF	TGTGCCAGCAGCCCGGGACTAGCCTCCTACAATGAGCAGTTCTTC
TRBJ2-3	TRBV6-6	TRBD1	many	CASSSPAAGTGGSTDTQYF	TGTGCCAGCAGTTCGCCCGCGGCTGGGACAGGCGGATCGACAGATACGCAGTATTTT
TRBJ2-7	TRBV6-5	TRBD1	many	CASSYSGNNRGAQYF	TGTGCCAGCAGTTACTCCGGGAATAACAGGGGTGCGCAGTACTTC
TRBJ1-3	TRBV6-6	NA	many	CASSLAPDTIYF	TGTGCCAGCTCCCTGGCGCCCGACACCATATATTTT
TRBJ1-4	TRBV4-1	NA	NA	CASSRIIGANEKLFF	TGCGCCAGCAGCCGCATAATAGGGGCTAATGAAAAACTGTTTTTT
TRBJ2-3	TRBV20-1	NA	many	CSASPLASSTDTQYF	TGCAGTGCTAGTCCTCTAGCGTCTAGCACAGATACGCAGTATTTT
TRBJ2-1	TRBV5-5	TRBD1	many	CASSLEGASYNEQFF	TGTGCCAGCAGCTTGGAGGGGGCTAGCTACAATGAGCAGTTCTTC
TRBJ1-5	TRBV20-1	NA	NA	CSARVPLAGVSNQPQHF	TGCAGTGCTAGAGTTCCCCTGGCGGGGGTGAGCAATCAGCCCCAGCATTTT
TRBJ1-6	TRBV5-1	NA	few	CASSLWGRAGPNSPLHF	TGCGCCAGCAGCTTGTGGGGTCGGGCAGGACCCAATTCACCCCTCCACTTT
TRBJ2-1	TRBV5-1	TRBD2	many	CASSSPGLAGANNEQFF	TGCGCCAGCAGCTCACCGGGACTAGCGGGAGCAAACAATGAGCAGTTCTTC
TRBJ1-1	TRBV6-5	TRBD1	NA	CASRRDSLNTEAFF	TGTGCCAGCAGGCGGGACAGCCTGAACACTGAAGCTTTCTTT
TRBJ1-2	TRBV10-2	NA	many	CASSEEGIYGYTF	TGCGCCAGCAGTGAGGAAGGTATCTATGGCTACACCTTC
TRBJ1-5	TRBV6-2/TRBV6-3	TRBD1	many	CASSYSQGAGSNQPQHF	TGTGCCAGCAGTTACTCACAGGGGGCAGGAAGCAATCAGCCCCAGCATTTT
TRBJ2-2	TRBV11-3	NA	many	CASSDSLLTGELFF	TGTGCCAGCAGTGACTCGTTACTTACCGGGGAGCTGTTTTTT
TRBJ2-1	TRBV28	NA	many	CASSSAGSVVF	TGTGCCAGCAGTTCCGCGGGGTCGGTGGTCTTC
TRBJ1-1	TRBV28	TRBD1	NA	CASSTGQVLNTEAFF	TGTGCCAGCAGTACTGGACAGGTTTTGAACACTGAAGCTTTCTTT
TRBJ2-5	TRBV7-7	NA	many	CASSLGRVGMETQYF	TGTGCTAGCAGCTTAGGACGGGTCGGGATGGAGACCCAGTACTTC
TRBJ2-3	TRBV9	TRBD2	many	CASSVGRRSGTPHTDTQYF	TGTGCCAGCAGCGTAGGGCGCAGGAGCGGGACCCCCCACACAGATACGCAGTATTTT
TRBJ2-5	TRBV29-1	TRBD2	many	CSVPPPTLAGGETQYF	TGCAGCGTCCCCCCCCCCACCCTAGCGGGAGGAGAGACCCAGTACTTC
TRBJ2-1	TRBV6-2/TRBV6-3	NA	many	CASTLRRGGDEQFF	TGTGCCAGCACCTTGAGGAGGGGTGGGGATGAGCAGTTCTTC
TRBJ2-1	TRBV7-7	TRBD2	few	CASSPRGFLREGRGNEQFF	TGTGCTAGCAGTCCAAGGGGTTTCTTGCGGGAGGGCCGGGGCAATGAGCAGTTCTTC
TRBJ1-1	TRBV29-1	TRBD1	few	CSVQGGGTEAFF	TGCAGCGTCCAGGGGGGGGGCACTGAAGCTTTCTTT
TRBJ1-5	TRBV6-6	TRBD1	many	CASSLGQVSNQPQHF	TGTGCCAGCAGCCTCGGACAGGTTAGCAATCAGCCCCAGCATTTT
TRBJ1-1	TRBV29-1	TRBD1	many	CSVTDRGSPNTEAFF	TGCAGCGTTACGGACAGGGGGAGTCCGAACACTGAAGCTTTCTTT
TRBJ1-1	TRBV14	NA	many	CASSQDTEAFF	TGTGCCAGCAGTCAGGACACTGAAGCTTTCTTT
TRBJ1-3	TRBV28	NA	many	CASSQTSSGNTIYF	TGTGCCAGCAGTCAGACAAGCTCTGGAAACACCATATATTTT
TRBJ2-5	TRBV14	TRBD2	NA	CASSQDGTMGKTQYF	TGTGCCAGCAGCCAAGACGGGACTATGGGGAAGACCCAGTACTTC
TRBJ2-1	TRBV29-1	TRBD1	many	CSVEGDRERWNEQFF	TGCAGCGTTGAAGGGGACAGGGAAAGGTGGAATGAGCAGTTCTTC
TRBJ2-2	TRBV11-2	NA	many	CASSLTGGSLGTGELFF	TGTGCCAGCAGCTTAACTGGTGGTAGCTTGGGCACCGGGGAGCTGTTTTTT
TRBJ1-2	TRBV28	NA	few	CASSFPPGYYGYTF	TGTGCCAGCAGTTTCCCCCCAGGGTACTATGGCTACACCTTC